Listed below are T cell receptor beta chains from one sample, sequenced in a study of T-cell memory formation after mild COVID-19. Each CDR3 protein is one row after TCRdb ran MiXCR on the 5' RACE reads. The sample gives 200,000 to 250,000 distinct CDR3 sequences, roughly 15% of which show up once; 3.5% is in the top ten. The material sequenced was PBMCs or a T cell subset sorted from them (not recorded which). These receptors came from a man younger than 35 who had mild COVID-19 (a few samples of this study predate the infection). Cell type and time point are not known. CDR3s include the opening cysteine and the closing phenylalanine or tryptophan. A D gene is named only where the DNA matches it firmly. The size field is filled for only some rows; it gives once, few, many or a size class.

TRBV7-2	TRBD2	many	TRBJ2-1	CASSFSGSSYNEQFF	TGTGCCAGCAGCTTTAGCGGGAGCTCCTACAATGAGCAGTTCTTC
TRBV6-1	-	few	TRBJ1-1	CASSEDGQRLAFF	TGTGCCAGCAGTGAAGACGGACAGAGGTTGGCTTTCTTT
TRBV6-5	-	few	TRBJ1-2	CASSYSRVGEGYGYTF	TGTGCCAGCAGTTACTCGCGGGTCGGGGAGGGGTATGGCTACACCTTC
TRBV10-3	-	few	TRBJ2-5	CAISGTDQETQYF	TGTGCCATCAGTGGGACAGACCAAGAGACCCAGTACTTC
TRBV4-1	-	few	TRBJ2-5	CASSQWETQYF	TGCGCCAGCAGCCAATGGGAGACCCAGTACTTC
TRBV7-2	-	-	TRBJ2-1	CASSGRTHYNEQFF	TGTGCCAGCAGCGGCCGGACTCACTACAATGAGCAGTTCTTC
TRBV29-1	-	many	TRBJ2-1	CSVEADLAYEQFF	TGCAGCGTTGAAGCAGACTTAGCATATGAGCAGTTCTTC
TRBV4-1	-	few	TRBJ2-6	CASSHPRGGSSGANVLTF	TGCGCCAGCAGCCATCCCCGGGGTGGTAGCTCTGGGGCCAACGTCCTGACTTTC
TRBV6-6	-	-	TRBJ1-5	CASRAVPGDQPQHF	TGTGCCAGCAGGGCGGTCCCCGGAGATCAGCCCCAGCATTTT
TRBV9	-	-	TRBJ1-2	CASSVDEGHYGYTF	TGTGCCAGCAGCGTAGACGAGGGGCACTATGGCTACACCTTC
TRBV29-1	-	-	TRBJ1-1	CSVEGSLNTEAFF	TGCAGCGTTGAGGGGTCGTTGAACACTGAAGCTTTCTTT
TRBV7-2	-	few	TRBJ2-3	CASSGPPPDTQYF	TGTGCCAGCAGCGGCCCTCCCCCAGATACGCAGTATTTT
TRBV7-9	-	many	TRBJ1-2	CASSLGGSYGYTF	TGTGCCAGCAGCTTAGGGGGCTCCTATGGCTACACCTTC
TRBV27	-	-	TRBJ1-6	CASSLKGYNSPLHF	TGTGCCAGCAGTTTAAAGGGGTATAATTCACCCCTCCACTTT
TRBV5-8	TRBD1	many	TRBJ1-5	CASSLGDRVQPQHF	TGTGCCAGCAGCTTGGGCGACAGGGTCCAGCCCCAGCATTTT
TRBV4-1	-	-	TRBJ2-7	CASSQALTNSYEQYF	TGCGCCAGCAGCCAAGCCCTGACTAACTCCTACGAGCAGTACTTC
TRBV7-8	-	few	TRBJ2-2	CASSLVRPLNTGELFF	TGTGCCAGCAGCTTAGTTCGTCCCCTGAACACCGGGGAGCTGTTTTTT
TRBV20-1	TRBD2	-	TRBJ2-5	CSAGRLAGEETQYF	TGCAGTGCCGGCCGACTAGCGGGGGAGGAGACCCAGTACTTC
TRBV3-1	-	-	TRBJ1-5	CASSQGSGSHQPQHF	TGTGCCAGCAGCCAAGGCTCAGGATCTCATCAGCCCCAGCATTTT
TRBV7-3	-	many	TRBJ2-2	CASSFHGQNTGELFF	TGTGCCAGCAGCTTTCACGGACAGAACACCGGGGAGCTGTTTTTT
TRBV29-1	TRBD1	once	TRBJ2-7	CSVGRRRWGQGSYEQYF	TGCAGCGTTGGACGACGAAGGTGGGGACAGGGGTCCTACGAGCAGTACTTC
TRBV21-1	-	few	TRBJ1-5	CASRAREGNQPQHF	TGTGCCAGCAGGGCCCGAGAGGGCAATCAGCCCCAGCATTTT
TRBV20-1	-	-	TRBJ1-2	CSARDSGRTYGYTF	TGCAGTGCTAGAGATTCAGGGAGGACCTATGGCTACACCTTC
TRBV29-1	TRBD2	-	TRBJ2-3	CSVDKRGIDTQYF	TGCAGCGTTGACAAGCGGGGGATAGATACGCAGTATTTT
TRBV20-1	-	few	TRBJ2-3	CSARSAVTSTDTQYF	TGCAGTGCTAGGTCCGCGGTGACTAGCACAGATACGCAGTATTTT
TRBV20-1	-	few	TRBJ1-3	CSVVETRGDTIYF	TGCAGTGTAGTCGAGACTAGGGGTGACACCATATATTTT
TRBV5-1	-	few	TRBJ1-1	CASSLQTEAEAFF	TGCGCCAGCAGCTTGCAGACTGAGGCCGAAGCTTTCTTT
TRBV29-1	-	-	TRBJ2-6	CSVAGKRSSGANVLTF	TGCAGCGTGGCGGGCAAGAGATCGTCTGGGGCCAACGTCCTGACTTTC
TRBV9	TRBD2	few	TRBJ2-1	CASSALTSGDIDEQFF	TGTGCCAGCAGCGCCTTGACTAGCGGGGATATTGATGAGCAGTTCTTC
TRBV7-3	-	-	TRBJ2-5	CASSFARQETQYF	TGTGCCAGCAGCTTTGCCAGGCAAGAGACCCAGTACTTC
TRBV29-1	TRBD1	-	TRBJ2-1	CSIKDRGYNEQFF	TGCAGCATCAAGGACAGGGGCTACAATGAGCAGTTCTTC